These 5 T cell receptor beta chains were sequenced from one sample in a study of blood T cell repertoires in COVID-19. The data were produced by immunoSEQ multiplex PCR, yet TCRdb's version contains in-frame clones alone and is incomplete. Of more than 50,000 clones listed, almost 85% are singletons. Sequences were obtained from peripheral blood. These receptors originate from a human donor in a cohort sampled during active COVID-19.

V and J are TRBV5-1 and TRBJ1-1; 8 nucleotides agree with TRBD1. In germline, CDR1 is SGHRS, CDR2 YFSETQ. This CDR3 is 14 amino acids long. V shed 4 bases, J shed 4 bases, and the junction held 6 bases outside the gene matches. The CDR3 is CASSGGQGGTEAFF. The CDR3, as DNA: TGCGCCAGCAGCGGTGGACAGGGCGGCACTGAAGCTTTCTTT.

The chain has TRBV10-3 and TRBJ2-4; 10 bases map to TRBD1. J was trimmed by 6 bases and V by 2 bases; bases with no gene match: 4. CDR3 length equals 15 residues. The germline CDR1 and CDR2 sequences are ENHRY and SYGVKD. For the CDR3, the DNA is TGTGCCATCAGTGAGGGACAGGGGGGATTAAACATTCAGTACTTC. This gives the protein CAISEGQGGLNIQYF.

The CDR3 nucleotides are TGTGCCAGCACCTGGGGACAGGCCTCTGGAAACACCATATATTTT. This sequence encodes CASTWGQASGNTIYF. The chain recombines TRBV6-6 with TRBJ1-3; 8 nucleotides agree with TRBD1. J gave up 0 bases and V 7 bases, and 5 bases lay outside the gene matches. Germline V gene sequence: CDR1 MNHNY, CDR2 SVGAGI (reference sequence). This CDR3 region has 15 residues.

This clone was detected once. This sequence joins TRBV7-2 and TRBJ2-7; 8 bases map to TRBD1. Looked up from germline, CDR1 is SGHTA and CDR2 is FQGNSA. The CDR3 extends over 15 amino acids. J gave up 2 bases and V 2 bases, and 5 bases lay outside the gene matches. The chain's CDR3 is CASSLQTGGAYEQYF. DNA for the CDR3: TGTGCCAGCAGCTTACAAACAGGGGGTGCCTACGAGCAGTACTTC.

The rearrangement joins TRBV7-9 to TRBJ2-3, with D unresolved. The CDR3 length is 14 residues. The V end lost 5 bases, the J end lost 3 bases, and 12 bases lay between the germline ends. The germline gives CDR1 SEHNR, CDR2 FQNEAQ (reference sequence). The CDR3 nucleotides are TGTGCCAGCAGCAAACGAGGCCAAACAGATACGCAGTATTTT. Its translation is CASSKRGQTDTQYF.